A single sample is the source of the 15 T cell receptor beta chains below, sequenced in a study of cytomegalovirus exposure and HLA in healthy donors (dated by TCRdb to 2015 to 2018). Libraries were made using the immunoSEQ multiplex PCR assay. A mixture of 60 forward primers for TCR Vbeta segments and 13 reverse primers for TCR Jbeta segments was used in the multiplex PCR. Not all clones reach the TCRdb copy of this immuneACCESS table, which keeps in-frame sequences only. Checked studies attribute under half of the gap to unresolved V genes and leave the rest unexplained. For this sample there are 50,000 or so clones; roughly 50% appear just once. The ten biggest clones cover approximately 12% of the sample. The sample comprised PBMCs. The receptors here all came from a human donor in good health.

The chain combines TRBV7-2 with TRBJ1-3; 11 positions agree with TRBD1. The germline V gene encodes CDR1 SGHTA and CDR2 FQGNSA. The CDR3 totals 15 residues. The V segment lost 5 bases and the J segment 11 bases; nucleotides outside the gene matches: 11. The CDR3 is CASSVTGTGGTAIYF. DNA of the CDR3: TGTGCCAGCAGCGTAACCGGGACAGGGGGGACAGCCATATATTTT. Full variable domain (missing parts from reference TRBV7-2 and TRBJ1-3): GAGVSQSPSNKVTEKGKDVELRCDPISGHTALYWYRQSLGQGLEFLIYFQGNSAPDKSGLPSDRFSAERTGGSVSTLTIQRTQQEDSAVYLCASSVTGTGGTAIYFGEGSWLTVV.

The J gene is TRBJ1-1, the V gene TRBV5-4, with D possibly matching TRBD1 (5 bases). Germline lookup yields CDR1 SGHNT and CDR2 YYREEE (reference sequence). This CDR3 contains 16 residues. V gave up 2 bases and J gave up 5 bases, with 19 bases separating them. CDR3 in amino acids: CASSFGSRVRWTEAFF. The DNA of the CDR3 is TGTGCCAGCAGCTTCGGGTCCAGGGTGAGATGGACTGAAGCTTTCTTT.

This clone has a handful of counts. This chain uses TRBV5-5 with TRBJ1-5, with 7 nucleotides matching TRBD1. Germline CDR1 reads SGHKS; CDR2 reads YYEKEE (reference sequence). The CDR3 loop spans 15 amino acids. With 4 bases clipped from V and 6 bases from J, the junction kept 10 bases outside the gene matches. The CDR3 loop reads CASSAMTGFSQPQHF. The CDR3 DNA is TGTGCCAGCAGCGCCATGACAGGGTTTAGTCAGCCCCAGCATTTT.

This clone occurred a few times. The genes are TRBV7-2 and TRBJ2-5; 11 bases are a match to TRBD2. The CDR3 is 14 residues long. V lost 5 bases to trimming and J lost 4 bases; unmatched junction nucleotides: 3. CDR1 is SGHTA and CDR2 is FQGNSA in the germline V gene. For the CDR3, the DNA is TGTGCCAGCAGCCCGGGGACTAGCGGAGAGACCCAGTACTTC. It yields the protein CASSPGTSGETQYF. Supplemented by reference TRBV7-2 and TRBJ2-5, the full variable domain reads GAGVSQSPSNKVTEKGKDVELRCDPISGHTALYWYRQSLGQGLEFLIYFQGNSAPDKSGLPSDRFSAERTGGSVSTLTIQRTQQEDSAVYLCASSPGTSGETQYFGPGTRLLVL.

The chain recombines TRBV6-5 with TRBJ1-5; TRBD1 matches 7 bases. The CDR3 consists of 15 residues. V shed 2 bases and J 7 bases; nucleotides not matched to a gene: 8. In germline, CDR1 is MNHEY, CDR2 SVGAGI. The CDR3 sequence is CASSYDSRGAQPQHF. In nucleotides, the CDR3 is TGTGCCAGCAGTTACGACTCCAGGGGGGCCCAGCCCCAGCATTTT.

This rearrangement joins TRBV21-1 to TRBJ2-1; the D call of TRBD2 is as the table states it, not checked on the DNA. TRBV21-1 has pseudogene status. This CDR3 comprises 14 residues. CDR3 sequence: CASSPRGIDNEQFF. CDR3 nucleotide sequence: TGTGCCAGCAGTCCCCGGGGAATCGACAATGAGCAGTTCTTC.

The chain couples TRBV29-1 to TRBJ1-1; 7 bases map to TRBD1. Germline loops: CDR1 SQVTM, CDR2 ANQGSEA. V dropped 4 bases and J dropped 1; count of bases not matched to a gene: 6. The CDR3 is made up of 14 amino acids. The DNA of the CDR3 is TGCAGCGTTGGCCCGAACAGGGGGAACACTGAAGCTTTCTTT. The encoded protein is CSVGPNRGNTEAFF.

The chain links TRBV6-5 to TRBJ1-5; possibly TRBD1 for D (6 bases). Germline assignment: CDR1 MNHEY and CDR2 SVGAGI. The V end lost 1 base, the J end lost 5 bases, and 6 bases lay between the germline ends. The CDR3 consists of 13 residues. CDR3 in amino acids: CASSYYRDQPQHF. In DNA, the CDR3 is TGTGCCAGCAGTTACTACAGGGATCAGCCCCAGCATTTT.

The count of this clone is one. CDR3 residues: CASSRVPGDSGELFF. The CDR3 DNA is TGTGCCAGCAGTCGGGTTCCTGGGGACTCCGGGGAGCTGTTTTTT. The V call is TRBV14, the J call TRBJ2-2, with D maybe TRBD2 (6 bases). Trimming took 6 bases from V and 6 from J, leaving 17 bases between them. The V gene's germline CDR1 is SGHDN and CDR2 FVKESK. The CDR3 has 15 residues. The variable domain in full, completed from reference TRBV14 and TRBJ2-2, reads EAGVTQFPSHSVIEKGQTVTLRCDPISGHDNLYWYRRVMGKEIKFLLHFVKESKQDESGMPNNRFLAERTGGTYSTLKVQPAELEDSGVYFCASSRVPGDSGELFFGEGSRLTVL.

The CDR3 nucleotides read TGTGCCAGCTCGACGAACAGGGTTAGCACTGAAGCTTTCTTT. This gives the protein CASSTNRVSTEAFF. V is TRBV18 and J is TRBJ1-1; D perhaps matches TRBD1 (6 bases). The CDR3 runs 14 residues. The V gene lost 6 bases and the J gene lost 4 bases, with 15 bases spanning the gap. CDR1 and CDR2 (germline): KGHSH, LQKENI.

The genes are TRBV2 and TRBJ2-5; 12 nucleotides match TRBD1. The V gene end was trimmed by 3 bases and the J gene end by 5 bases; junction bases not matched to a gene: 4. CDR3 length: 15 residues. Looked up from germline, CDR1 is SNHLY and CDR2 is FYNNEI. CDR3 residues: CASSDWDRGRETQYF. The CDR3 DNA reads TGTGCCAGCAGTGATTGGGACAGGGGGCGGGAGACCCAGTACTTC.

This sequence joins TRBV30 and TRBJ2-1; 10 positions agree with TRBD2. CDR1 is GTSNPN, CDR2 SVGIG, per germline (reference sequence). With V trimmed by 3 bases and J by 2 bases, 4 bases remained unmatched. The length of the CDR3 is 15 residues. The CDR3 here is CAWRASGGTYNEQFF. Written as DNA, the CDR3 is TGTGCCTGGAGAGCTAGCGGGGGTACCTACAATGAGCAGTTCTTC.

This clone has more than one count but fewer than ten. This chain connects TRBV18 to TRBJ1-3; D remains unclear. The germline V gene encodes CDR1 KGHSH and CDR2 LQKENI. The CDR3 has 15 amino acids. Trimming pared 3 bases from V and 2 bases from J, leaving 11 bases between. CDR3 coding DNA: TGTGCCAGCTCACCCATGGAGCGGACTGGAAACACCATATATTTT. This codes for CASSPMERTGNTIYF.

J is TRBJ1-2 and V is TRBV4-1; possibly TRBD1 for D (5 bases). This CDR3 is built from 14 residues. V was cut by 4 bases and J by 6 bases, with 15 bases left in between. Germline assignment: CDR1 MGHRA and CDR2 YSYEKL. The CDR3 region has the DNA TGCGCCAGCAGCCTACCAACAGGTCTGAATGGCTACACCTTC. Amino acid sequence: CASSLPTGLNGYTF.

The chain joins TRBV7-9 to TRBJ2-5; 8 nucleotides align to TRBD1. Per germline, CDR1 SEHNR and CDR2 FQNEAQ (reference sequence). The CDR3 is 15 residues long. The trim removed 4 bases at V and 5 bases at J, leaving 9 bases unmatched. The CDR3 sequence: CASSYSGGPPETQYF. The CDR3, as DNA: TGTGCCAGCAGCTATTCAGGGGGCCCCCCGGAGACCCAGTACTTC.